The sequence of this T cell receptor (beta chain) was determined in a study of blood T cells in healthy people across ages. For the study at large: Template switching caught about one barcoded beta molecule for each two T cells.

Primers used in a second PCR of about 6 to 11 cycles were a sample-barcoded 5' primer and a J-beta primer mix. TCRdb reprocessed the 5' RACE reads with MiXCR, giving one entry per CDR3 protein. The data hold fewer than 2,000,000 distinct CDR3 sequences, with 30% to 40% observed a single time. Regarding this clonotype: What it binds is not known.

Germline V gene sequence: CDR1 DFQATT, CDR2 SNEGSKA (reference sequence). V trimming: 6 bases; J trimming: 2 bases; junction bases outside the gene matches: 5. The CDR3 is made up of 13 amino acids. Broader study findings: Roughly linearly, TCR beta diversity per million T cells fell as age increased.

Researchers isolated at least 7 million PBMCs per sample. This sequence was found in a human donor in good health. The sample comprised blood. This chain links TRBV20-1 with TRBJ2-3; 7 bases match TRBD2. The CDR3 sequence: CSARDYYTDTQYF. Here the CDR3 DNA reads TGCAGTGCCAGGGACTACTACACAGATACGCAGTATTTT.